What follows is one TCR beta chain and its context. Its antigen remains unidentified. The sorted Tregs were CD4+CD25+CD127-/low cells. Constant-region reverse primers amplified full-length variable regions, followed by semi-nested Nested Universal Primer A PCR. MiXCR, applied by TCRdb to the 5' RACE reads, yields one record per CDR3 protein. The sample shows approximately 60,000 distinct CDR3 sequences, more than 20% of them seen only once. Broader study findings: Tumor Treg TCRs overlapped most with tumor naive CD4+ cells. Tumor memory CD4+ T cell TCR gene usage clustered with blood and lymph node memory CD4+ cells and lymph node naive CD4+ cells.

CDR3 length: 14 amino acids. V gave up 6 bases and J gave up 0 bases; unmatched junction bases: 5. The chain has TRBV12-3 or TRBV12-4 and TRBJ2-7; TRBD2 matches at 7 bases. Sequenced input: tumor-infiltrating Tregs sorted from the breast tumor. The sequence derives from a female donor with breast cancer. This CDR3 reads CASSPGGSSYEQYF. The DNA for the CDR3 is TGTGCCAGCAGCCCCGGCGGGAGCTCCTACGAGCAGTACTTC.